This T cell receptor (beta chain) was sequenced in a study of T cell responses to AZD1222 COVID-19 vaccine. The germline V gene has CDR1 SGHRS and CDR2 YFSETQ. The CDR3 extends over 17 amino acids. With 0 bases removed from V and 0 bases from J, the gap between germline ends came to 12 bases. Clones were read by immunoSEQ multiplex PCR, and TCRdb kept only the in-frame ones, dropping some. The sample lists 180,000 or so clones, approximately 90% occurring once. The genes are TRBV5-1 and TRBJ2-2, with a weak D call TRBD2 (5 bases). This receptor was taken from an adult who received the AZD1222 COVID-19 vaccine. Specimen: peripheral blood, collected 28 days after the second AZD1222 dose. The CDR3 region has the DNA TGCGCCAGCAGCTTGGGGTCCGGGGTCGCGAACACCGGGGAGCTGTTTTTT. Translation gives CASSLGSGVANTGELFF.